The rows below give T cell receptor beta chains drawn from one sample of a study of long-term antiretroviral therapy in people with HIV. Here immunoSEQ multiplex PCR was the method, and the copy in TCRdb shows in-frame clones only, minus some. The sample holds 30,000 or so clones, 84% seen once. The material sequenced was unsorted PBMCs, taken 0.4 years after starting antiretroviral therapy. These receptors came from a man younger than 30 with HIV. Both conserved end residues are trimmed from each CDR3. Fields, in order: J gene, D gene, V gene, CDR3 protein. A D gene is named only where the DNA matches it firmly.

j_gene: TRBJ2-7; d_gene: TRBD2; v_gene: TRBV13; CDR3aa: ASSPSSSGYEQY
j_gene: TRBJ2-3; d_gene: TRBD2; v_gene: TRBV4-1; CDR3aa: ASSLALRGGTDTQY
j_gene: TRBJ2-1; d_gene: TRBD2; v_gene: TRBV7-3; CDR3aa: ASSPGLAGYNEQF
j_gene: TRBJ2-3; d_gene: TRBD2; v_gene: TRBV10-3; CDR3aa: AISEGGRAGDTQY
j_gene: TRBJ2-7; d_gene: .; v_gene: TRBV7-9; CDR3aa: ASSLVFGRNHEQY
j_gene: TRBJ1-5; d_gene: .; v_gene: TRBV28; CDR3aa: ASSLDRTQH
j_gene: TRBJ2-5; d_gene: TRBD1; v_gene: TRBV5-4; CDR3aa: ASWDRDMKTQY
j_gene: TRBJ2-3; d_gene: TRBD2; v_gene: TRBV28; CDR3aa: ASRGLAGRTDTQY
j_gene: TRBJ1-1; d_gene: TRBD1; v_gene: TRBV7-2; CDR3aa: ASSFGQGNTEAF
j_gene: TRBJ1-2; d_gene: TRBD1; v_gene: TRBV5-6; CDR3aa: ASGSPGQESGMDGYT
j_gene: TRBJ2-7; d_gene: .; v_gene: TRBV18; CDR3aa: ASSPPETASYEQY
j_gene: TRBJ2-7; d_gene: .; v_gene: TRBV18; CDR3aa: ASSPLAGDYEQY
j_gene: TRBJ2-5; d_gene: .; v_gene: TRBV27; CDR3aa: ASSALGSETQY
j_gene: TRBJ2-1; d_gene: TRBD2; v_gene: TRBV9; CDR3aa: ASSVSGIVVNEQF
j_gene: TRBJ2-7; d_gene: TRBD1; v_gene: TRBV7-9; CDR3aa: ASSPQGAPYEQY
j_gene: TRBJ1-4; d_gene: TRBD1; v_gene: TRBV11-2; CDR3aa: ASSFWDSNEKLF
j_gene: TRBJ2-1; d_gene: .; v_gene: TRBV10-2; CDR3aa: ASSGPNYNEQF
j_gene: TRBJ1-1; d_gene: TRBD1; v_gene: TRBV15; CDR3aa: ATSRDRAGGGAEAF
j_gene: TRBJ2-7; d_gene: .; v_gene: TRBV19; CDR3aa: ASSPGTDHYEQY
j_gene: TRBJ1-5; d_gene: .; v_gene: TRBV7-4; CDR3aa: ASSLGWGEERNQPQH
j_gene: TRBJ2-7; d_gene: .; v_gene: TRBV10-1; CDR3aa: ASELGGRQY
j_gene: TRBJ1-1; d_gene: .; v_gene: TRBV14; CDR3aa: ASSLGGGNPEAF
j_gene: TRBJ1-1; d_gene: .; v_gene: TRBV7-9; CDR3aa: ASSLMNTEAF
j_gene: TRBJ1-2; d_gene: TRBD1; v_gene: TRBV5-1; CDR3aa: ASSPGQLNYGYT
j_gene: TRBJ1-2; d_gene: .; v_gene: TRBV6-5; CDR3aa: ASSYSEGWDYGYT
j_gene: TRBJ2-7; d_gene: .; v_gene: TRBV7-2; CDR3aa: ASSLEKRATYEQY
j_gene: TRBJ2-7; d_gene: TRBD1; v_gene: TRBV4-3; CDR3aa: ASSQAGQGFDEQY
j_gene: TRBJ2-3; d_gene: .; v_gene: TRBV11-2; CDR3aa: ASSRNRDTQY
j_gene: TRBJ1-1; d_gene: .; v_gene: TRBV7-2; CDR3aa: ASSLGAANTEAF
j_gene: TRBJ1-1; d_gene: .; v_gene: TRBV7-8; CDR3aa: ASSHPQGSTEAF
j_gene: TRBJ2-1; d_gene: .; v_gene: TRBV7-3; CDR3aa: ASSQHRRLGVLSEQF
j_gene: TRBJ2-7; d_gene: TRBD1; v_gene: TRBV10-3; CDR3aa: AISRTGRAYEQY
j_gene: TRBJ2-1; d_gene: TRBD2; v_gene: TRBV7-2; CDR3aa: ASSLVGSGSSYNEQF
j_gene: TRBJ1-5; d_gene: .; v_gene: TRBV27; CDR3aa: ASSLSNQPQH